Presented here are 5 T cell receptor beta chains from one specimen sequenced in a study of T-cell reconstitution after alpha-beta-depleted transplantation in children. Unique molecular identifiers featured in how the TCRbeta library was prepared. One entry per CDR3 protein, called by TCRdb with MiXCR from the PCR reads. The sample holds around 240,000 distinct CDR3 sequences, 8.2% seen once. The sample was PBMCs, mostly from graft donor cells, taken 180 days after TCRalphabeta/CD19-depleted stem cell transplant. All receptors derive from a male patient younger than 18 who had a stem cell transplant for acute lymphoblastic leukemia, so the T cells may come from the graft donor.

At least ten counts were recorded for this clonotype. CDR3 sequence reads: CASSVLMGSRTGELFF. CDR3 coding DNA: TGTGCCAGCAGCGTATTGATGGGGAGTCGCACCGGGGAGCTGTTTTTT. The V call is TRBV7-9, the J call TRBJ2-2; possibly TRBD2 for D (5 bases). The V end lost 5 bases, the J end lost 4 bases, and 17 bases lay between the germline ends. Germline CDR1 is SEHNR and CDR2 is FQNEAQ (reference sequence). The CDR3 length is 16 residues.

Regarding this clonotype: This may stem from a read error, because a much larger clone lies one nucleotide away. The V and J genes are TRBV7-9 and TRBJ2-7; no firm D call. The germline CDR1 and CDR2 sequences are SEHNR and FQNEAQ (reference sequence). The CDR3 runs to 15 residues. V was cut by 0 bases and J by 2 bases, with 11 bases left in between. The CDR3 sequence is CASSLAGRSAYEQYF. For the CDR3, the DNA is TGTGCCAGCAGCTTAGCGGGTAGGAGTGCCTACGAGCAGTACTTC.

This clonotype was recorded a few times. The chain recombines TRBV19 with TRBJ2-2; D perhaps matches TRBD1 (6 bases). The V end lost 5 bases, the J end lost 3 bases, and 19 bases lay between the germline ends. CDR3 length equals 17 residues. The germline V gene has CDR1 LNHDA and CDR2 SQIVND (reference sequence). The CDR3 DNA sequence: TGTGCCAGTAGTGTGGGGGCAACCCAGACATACACCGGGGAGCTGTTTTTT. It yields the protein CASSVGATQTYTGELFF.

This clonotype was counted at least ten times. The CDR3 DNA follows: TGTGCCAGCAGCTTCGCCGGCTCCTACGAGCAGTACTTC. It translates to CASSFAGSYEQYF. The rearrangement links TRBV7-8 to TRBJ2-7; D is uncertain. CDR3 length equals 13 residues. The germline V and J ends were trimmed by 3 bases and 0 bases, with 6 bases remaining between them. Germline assignment: CDR1 SGHVS and CDR2 FQNEAQ.

This clonotype was observed many times. V usage is TRBV5-1 and J usage is TRBJ1-1; D is ambiguous. Germline V CDR1 and CDR2: SGHRS, YFSETQ. The CDR3 runs to 14 residues. V was cut by 2 bases and J by 7 bases, with 15 bases left in between. CDR3 residues: CASSLAGRPREAFF. In nucleotides, the CDR3 is TGCGCCAGCAGCTTAGCCGGGCGGCCTCGTGAAGCTTTCTTT.